This T cell receptor (beta chain) originates from a study of breast tumors, draining lymph nodes, adjacent tissues. The study's findings and limits: Tumors had less TCR diversity than lymph nodes, more than nontumor tissue.

This clonotype was counted many times. Its antigen is undetermined. One entry per CDR3 protein results from TCRdb running MiXCR on the multiplex PCR reads. This sample has about 180,000 distinct CDR3 sequences, with about 33% found just once. CDR1 and CDR2 from the germline V gene are SGHVS and FQNEAQ. Germline trimming cut 5 bases from V and 4 bases from J; bases unmatched to any gene: 4. CDR3 size: 14 residues. Samples came from axillary lymph nodes draining the breast cancer. The sequenced sample consisted of axillary lymph node tissue. The source is a female donor with breast cancer. Some clones in this sample may be carry-over from other donors' samples. The chain links TRBV7-8 to TRBJ2-3; 9 bases align to TRBD1. In DNA form, the CDR3 reads TGTGCCAGCAGCAGAACAGGGGGCTCAGATACGCAGTATTTT. Its protein is CASSRTGGSDTQYF. The whole variable domain, remainder taken from reference TRBV7-8 and TRBJ2-3, is GAGVSQSPRYKVAKRGQDVALRCDPISGHVSLFWYQQALGQGPEFLTYFQNEAQLDKSGLPSDRFFAERPEGSVSTLKIQRTQQEDSAVYLCASSRTGGSDTQYFGPGTRLTVL.